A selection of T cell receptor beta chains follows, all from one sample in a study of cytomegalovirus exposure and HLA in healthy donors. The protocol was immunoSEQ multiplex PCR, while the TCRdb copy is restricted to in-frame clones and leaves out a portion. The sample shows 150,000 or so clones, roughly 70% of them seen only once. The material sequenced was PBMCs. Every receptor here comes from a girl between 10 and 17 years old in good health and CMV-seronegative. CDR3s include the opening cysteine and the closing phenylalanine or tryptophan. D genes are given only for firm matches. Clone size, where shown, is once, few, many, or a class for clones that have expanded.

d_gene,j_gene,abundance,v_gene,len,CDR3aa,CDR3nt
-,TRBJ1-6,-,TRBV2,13,CASRRTDPVPLHF,TGTGCCAGCAGACGGACAGACCCTGTACCCCTCCACTTT
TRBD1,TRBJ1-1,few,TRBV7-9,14,CASSEGQGYTEAFF,TGTGCCAGCAGCGAGGGACAGGGCTACACTGAAGCTTTCTTT
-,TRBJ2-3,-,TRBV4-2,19,CASSQEQGRGHSRTDTQYF,TGTGCCAGCAGCCAAGAGCAGGGAAGGGGACACTCACGCACAGATACGCAGTATTTT
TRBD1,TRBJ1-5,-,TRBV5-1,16,CASSPGTGASNQPQHF,TGCGCCAGCAGCCCCGGGACAGGGGCCAGCAATCAGCCCCAGCATTTT
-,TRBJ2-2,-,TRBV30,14,CAWIGTPYTGELFF,TGTGCCTGGATCGGGACACCGTACACCGGGGAGCTGTTTTTT
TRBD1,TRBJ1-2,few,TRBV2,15,CASSNQGGQAYGYTF,TGTGCCAGCAGTAACCAGGGGGGACAGGCCTATGGCTACACCTTC
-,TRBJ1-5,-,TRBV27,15,CASGLRGDSNQPQHF,TGTGCCAGCGGCCTTCGGGGAGATAGCAATCAGCCCCAGCATTTT
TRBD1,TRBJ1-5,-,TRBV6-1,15,CASSKPTGGNQPQHF,TGTGCCAGCAGCAAACCTACAGGGGGCAATCAGCCCCAGCATTTT
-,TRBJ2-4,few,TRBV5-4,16,CASSLDSDPRTNIQYF,TGTGCCAGCAGCTTAGACAGTGACCCGCGCACGAACATTCAGTACTTC
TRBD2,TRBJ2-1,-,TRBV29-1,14,CSGTSGGDHNEQFF,TGCAGCGGAACTAGCGGGGGGGATCACAATGAGCAGTTCTTC
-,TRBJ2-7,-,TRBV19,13,CASSPAGAEEQYF,TGTGCCAGTAGTCCCGCAGGGGCGGAAGAGCAGTACTTC
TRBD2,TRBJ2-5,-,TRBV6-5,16,CASSSGTSGVQETQYF,TGTGCCAGCAGTTCGGGGACTAGCGGGGTTCAAGAGACCCAGTACTTC
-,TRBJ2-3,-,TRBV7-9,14,CASSLRGSTDTQYF,TGTGCCAGCAGCTTAAGGGGGAGCACAGATACGCAGTATTTT
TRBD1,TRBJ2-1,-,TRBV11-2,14,CASSLDRDSYEQFF,TGTGCCAGCAGCTTAGATAGGGACAGTTATGAGCAGTTCTTC
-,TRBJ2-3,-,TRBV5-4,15,CASSLYSDRTDTQYF,TGTGCCAGCAGCTTGTATAGCGATCGCACAGATACGCAGTATTTT
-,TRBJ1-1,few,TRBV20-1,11,CSASSRTEAFF,TGCAGTGCTAGTTCCCGCACTGAAGCTTTCTTT
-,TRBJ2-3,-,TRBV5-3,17,CASRYKCRSGGDDTQYF,-
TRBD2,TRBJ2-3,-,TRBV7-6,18,CASSSHSLAGGLGDTQYF,TGTGCCAGCAGCTCACACTCCTTAGCGGGGGGGCTGGGAGATACGCAGTATTTT
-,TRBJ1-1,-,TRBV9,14,CASSGRLRDTEAFF,TGTGCCAGCAGCGGACGACTGAGGGATACTGAAGCTTTCTTT
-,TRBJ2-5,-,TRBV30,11,CAWGDFGSQYF,TGTGCCTGGGGAGACTTTGGGTCCCAGTACTTC
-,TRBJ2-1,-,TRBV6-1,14,CASSDFTMGDEQFF,TGTGCCAGCAGTGATTTCACGATGGGAGATGAGCAGTTCTTC
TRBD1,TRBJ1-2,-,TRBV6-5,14,CASRGQGGPYGYTF,TGTGCCAGCAGGGGACAGGGGGGCCCCTATGGCTACACCTTC
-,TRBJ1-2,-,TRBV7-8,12,CASSLDGGGYTF,TGTGCCAGCAGCTTAGATGGGGGGGGCTACACCTTC